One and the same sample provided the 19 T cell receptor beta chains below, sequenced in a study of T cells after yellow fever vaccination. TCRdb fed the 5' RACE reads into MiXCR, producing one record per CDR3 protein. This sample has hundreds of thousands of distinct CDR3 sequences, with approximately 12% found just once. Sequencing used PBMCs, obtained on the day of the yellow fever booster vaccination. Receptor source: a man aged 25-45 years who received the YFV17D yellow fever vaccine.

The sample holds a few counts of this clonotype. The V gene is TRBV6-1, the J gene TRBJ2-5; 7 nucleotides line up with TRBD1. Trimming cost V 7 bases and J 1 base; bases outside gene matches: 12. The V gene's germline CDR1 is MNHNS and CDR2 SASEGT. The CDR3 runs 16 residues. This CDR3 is CASTPGGRGPQETQYF. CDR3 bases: TGTGCCAGCACCCCAGGTGGTAGGGGGCCCCAAGAGACCCAGTACTTC.

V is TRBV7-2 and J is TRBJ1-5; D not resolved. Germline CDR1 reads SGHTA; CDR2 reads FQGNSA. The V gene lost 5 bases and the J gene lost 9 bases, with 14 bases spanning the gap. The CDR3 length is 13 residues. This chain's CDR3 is CASSPRTDRPQHF. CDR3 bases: TGTGCCAGCAGCCCAAGAACAGATCGGCCCCAGCATTTT.

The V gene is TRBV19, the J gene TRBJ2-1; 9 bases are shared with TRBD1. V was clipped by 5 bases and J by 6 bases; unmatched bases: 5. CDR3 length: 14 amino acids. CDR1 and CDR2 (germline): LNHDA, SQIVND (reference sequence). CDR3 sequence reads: CASSSRDRANEQFF. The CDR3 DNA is TGTGCCAGTAGTTCCCGGGACAGGGCCAATGAGCAGTTCTTC.

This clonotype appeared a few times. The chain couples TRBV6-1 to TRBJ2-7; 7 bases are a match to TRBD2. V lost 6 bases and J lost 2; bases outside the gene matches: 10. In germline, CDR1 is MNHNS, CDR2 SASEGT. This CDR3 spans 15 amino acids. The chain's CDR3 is CASRQRLAETYEQYF. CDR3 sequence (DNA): TGTGCCAGCAGACAGAGGCTAGCGGAGACCTACGAGCAGTACTTC.

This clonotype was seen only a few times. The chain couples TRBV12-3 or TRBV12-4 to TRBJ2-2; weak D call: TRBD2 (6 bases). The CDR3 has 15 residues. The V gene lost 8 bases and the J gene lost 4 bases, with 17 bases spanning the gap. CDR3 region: CASSGTHSFTGELFF. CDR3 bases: TGTGCCAGCTCCGGGACTCATAGTTTCACCGGGGAGCTGTTTTTT.

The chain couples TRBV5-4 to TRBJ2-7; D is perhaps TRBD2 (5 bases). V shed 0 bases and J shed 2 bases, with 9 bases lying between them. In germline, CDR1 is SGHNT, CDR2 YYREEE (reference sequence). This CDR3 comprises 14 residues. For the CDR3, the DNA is TGTGCCAGCAGCTTGGACGGGATCCCCTACGAGCAGTACTTC. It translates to CASSLDGIPYEQYF.

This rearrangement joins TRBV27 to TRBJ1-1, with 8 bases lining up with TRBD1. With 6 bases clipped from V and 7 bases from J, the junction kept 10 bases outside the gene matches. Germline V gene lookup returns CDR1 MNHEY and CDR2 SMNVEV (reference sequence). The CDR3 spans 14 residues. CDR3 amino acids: CASRATGAVLEAFF. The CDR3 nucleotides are TGTGCCAGCAGGGCGACAGGGGCAGTTCTTGAAGCTTTCTTT.

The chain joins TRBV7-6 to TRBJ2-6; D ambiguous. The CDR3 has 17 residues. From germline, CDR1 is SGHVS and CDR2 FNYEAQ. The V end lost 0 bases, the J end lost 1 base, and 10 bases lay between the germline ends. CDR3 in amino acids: CASSLAQYMSGANVLTF. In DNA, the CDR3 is TGTGCCAGCAGCTTAGCGCAATATATGTCTGGGGCCAACGTCCTGACTTTC.

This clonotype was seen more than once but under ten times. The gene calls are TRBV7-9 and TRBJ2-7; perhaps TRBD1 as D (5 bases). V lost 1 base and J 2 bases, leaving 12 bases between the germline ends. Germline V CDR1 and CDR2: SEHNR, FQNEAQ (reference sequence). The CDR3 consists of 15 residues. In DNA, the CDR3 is TGTGCCAGCAGCTTAGTGGGCGACAGAGCCTACGAGCAGTACTTC. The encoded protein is CASSLVGDRAYEQYF.

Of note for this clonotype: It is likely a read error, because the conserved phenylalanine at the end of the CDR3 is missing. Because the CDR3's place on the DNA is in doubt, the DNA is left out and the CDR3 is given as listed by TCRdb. The CDR3 sequence: CASSLGSETVLML. The chain employs TRBV12-3 or TRBV12-4 and TRBJ2-5; TRBD2, the table's D call, was not compared with the DNA. The CDR3 is 13 amino acids long, termini counted.

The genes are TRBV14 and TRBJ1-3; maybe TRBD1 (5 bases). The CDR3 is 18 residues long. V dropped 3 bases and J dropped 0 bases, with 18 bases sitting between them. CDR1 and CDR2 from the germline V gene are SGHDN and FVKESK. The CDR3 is CASSQWGADTYSGNTIYF. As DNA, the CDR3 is TGTGCCAGCAGCCAGTGGGGAGCGGACACCTACTCTGGAAACACCATATATTTT.

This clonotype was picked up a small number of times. CDR3 in amino acids: CSAARGTSDFNEQFF. CDR3 sequence (DNA): TGCAGTGCTGCCCGCGGGACTAGCGACTTCAATGAGCAGTTCTTC. This chain links TRBV20-1 with TRBJ2-1, with TRBD2 matching 10 bases. The CDR3 sequence is 15 residues long. The germline CDR1 and CDR2 sequences are DFQATT and SNEGSKA (reference sequence). The V gene end was trimmed by 5 bases and the J gene end by 6 bases; junction bases not matched to a gene: 10.

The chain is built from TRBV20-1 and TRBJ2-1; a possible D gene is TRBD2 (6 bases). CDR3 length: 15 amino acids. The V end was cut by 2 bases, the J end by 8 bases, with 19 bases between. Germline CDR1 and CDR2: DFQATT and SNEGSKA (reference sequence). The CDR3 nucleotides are TGCAGTGCTAGATTTACGGGAGCGGCCAGAGATGAGCAGTTCTTC. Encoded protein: CSARFTGAARDEQFF.

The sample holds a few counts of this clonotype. CDR3 amino acids: CASSYDRGRVHTEAFF. CDR3 nucleotides: TGTGCCAGCAGTTACGATCGAGGGCGGGTGCACACTGAAGCTTTCTTT. J is TRBJ1-1 and V is TRBV6-5; D gene ambiguous. With 2 bases removed from V and 3 bases from J, the gap between germline ends came to 16 bases. The CDR3 is 16 amino acids. The germline V gene has CDR1 MNHEY and CDR2 SVGAGI.

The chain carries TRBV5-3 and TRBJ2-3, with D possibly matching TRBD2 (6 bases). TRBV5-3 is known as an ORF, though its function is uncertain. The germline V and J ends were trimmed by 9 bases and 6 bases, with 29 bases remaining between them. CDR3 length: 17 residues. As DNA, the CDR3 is TGTGCCATGAGCCCTGGTCTCACTTGCGGGAATATGGATACGCAGTATTTT. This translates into CAMSPGLTCGNMDTQYF.

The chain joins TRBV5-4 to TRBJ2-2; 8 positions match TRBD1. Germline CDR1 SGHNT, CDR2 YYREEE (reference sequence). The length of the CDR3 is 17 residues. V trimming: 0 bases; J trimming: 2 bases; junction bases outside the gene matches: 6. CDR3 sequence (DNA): TGTGCCAGCAGCTTGGCAGGGGGCGCGTTTAACACCGGGGAGCTGTTTTTT. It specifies CASSLAGGAFNTGELFF.

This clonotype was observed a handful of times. The CDR3 sequence is CASSYSMSGRPHREQYF. CDR3 coding DNA: TGTGCCAGCAGTTACTCGATGAGCGGGAGGCCCCACCGCGAGCAGTACTTC. J is TRBJ2-7 and V is TRBV6-2 or TRBV6-3; 9 nucleotides match TRBD2. V lost 0 bases and J lost 6; bases outside the gene matches: 12. The V gene's germline CDR1 is MNHEY and CDR2 SVGEGT. The CDR3 has 17 residues.

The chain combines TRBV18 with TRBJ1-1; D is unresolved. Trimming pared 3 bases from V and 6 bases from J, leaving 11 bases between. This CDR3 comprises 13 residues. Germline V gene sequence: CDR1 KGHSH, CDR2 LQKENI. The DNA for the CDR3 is TGTGCCAGCTCACCCGCCTCTGGGGCTGAAGCTTTCTTT. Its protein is CASSPASGAEAFF. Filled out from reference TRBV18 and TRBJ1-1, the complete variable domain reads NAGVMQNPRHLVRRRGQEARLRCSPMKGHSHVYWYRQLPEEGLKFMVYLQKENIIDESGMPKERFSAEFPKEGPSILRIQQVVRGDSAAYFCASSPASGAEAFFGQGTRLTVV.

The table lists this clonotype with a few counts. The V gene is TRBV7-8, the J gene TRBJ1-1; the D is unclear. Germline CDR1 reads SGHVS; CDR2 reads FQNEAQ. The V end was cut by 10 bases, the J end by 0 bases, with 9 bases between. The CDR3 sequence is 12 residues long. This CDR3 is CATGGMNTEAFF. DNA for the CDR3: TGTGCCACCGGAGGAATGAACACTGAAGCTTTCTTT. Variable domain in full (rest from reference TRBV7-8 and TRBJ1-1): GAGVSQSPRYKVAKRGQDVALRCDPISGHVSLFWYQQALGQGPEFLTYFQNEAQLDKSGLPSDRFFAERPEGSVSTLKIQRTQQEDSAVYLCATGGMNTEAFFGQGTRLTVV.